These 27 T cell receptor beta chains were sequenced from one sample in a study of OX40 agonist ivuxolimab in advanced cancers. Sequenced by immunoSEQ multiplex PCR; TCRdb stores in-frame clones only, minus some. The repertoire includes 45,000 to 50,000 clones, 85% to 95% of them detected once, and around 6.7% sits in the top ten. The specimen was CD4+ or CD8+ T cells sorted from blood, collected in a trial of the OX40 agonist ivuxolimab. Receptors originate from an adult with an advanced solid tumor such as melanoma, head and neck, liver or kidney cancer.

This clone is a singleton in its sample. The rearrangement links TRBV9 to TRBJ2-1; TRBD2 aligns across 7 bases. Germline V CDR1 and CDR2: SGDLS, YYNGEE. V gave up 2 bases and J gave up 5 bases; unmatched junction bases: 7. The CDR3 runs 15 residues. The CDR3 here is CASSVGGKLNNEQFF. The CDR3 DNA is TGTGCCAGCAGCGTGGGAGGGAAGCTCAACAATGAGCAGTTCTTC.

This clone came up once. This chain links TRBV27 with TRBJ2-2, with 7 bases lining up with TRBD1. This CDR3 is built from 16 residues. Germline V gene lookup returns CDR1 MNHEY and CDR2 SMNVEV (reference sequence). Trimming took 6 bases from V and 3 from J; bases not matched to a gene: 10. CDR3 nucleotides: TGTGCCAGCAGCCTCCACGACAGGGAGTACACCGGGGAGCTGTTTTTT. Residues: CASSLHDREYTGELFF.

The V gene is TRBV9, the J gene TRBJ2-3; the D is unclear. The CDR3 covers 13 residues. Looked up from germline, CDR1 is SGDLS and CDR2 is YYNGEE. V was clipped by 3 bases and J by 3 bases, with 8 bases between them. DNA of the CDR3: TGTGCCAGCAGCGCTAGTGGTACAGATACGCAGTATTTT. Translating gives CASSASGTDTQYF.

The chain recombines TRBV19 with TRBJ1-2; D is undetermined. Germline V gene data show CDR1 as LNHDA and CDR2 as SQIVND (reference sequence). The CDR3 loop spans 15 amino acids. Deletions cut 7 bases from V and 5 bases from J, with 20 bases between. CDR3 residues: CASINSGLSLYGYTF. The CDR3 DNA follows: TGTGCCAGTATAAATTCTGGGCTTTCGTTGTATGGCTACACCTTC.

The V gene is TRBV5-4, the J gene TRBJ2-3, with TRBD2 as a possible D gene (6 bases). Between the trimmed V and J ends, which lost 0 bases and 2 bases, there was a span of 7 bases. CDR1 and CDR2 (germline): SGHNT, YYREEE (reference sequence). The length of the CDR3 is 14 residues. CDR3 sequence reads: CASSLAGATDTQYF. The CDR3 DNA reads TGTGCCAGCAGCTTGGCGGGAGCCACAGATACGCAGTATTTT.

The chain employs TRBV11-2 and TRBJ2-1, with TRBD1 identical over 8 bases. Germline lookup yields CDR1 SGHAT and CDR2 FQNNGV. V trimming: 8 bases; J trimming: 8 bases; junction bases outside the gene matches: 5. The CDR3 is made up of 12 amino acids. CDR3 nucleotides: TGTGCCAGCGGAGCAGGGGGCTATGAGCAGTTCTTC. It yields the protein CASGAGGYEQFF.

This clone was counted once. This chain uses TRBV11-2 with TRBJ2-3; D is unresolved. The V end lost 5 bases, the J end lost 5 bases, and 8 bases lay between the germline ends. The CDR3 has 12 amino acids. The V gene's germline CDR1 is SGHAT and CDR2 FQNNGV. As DNA, the CDR3 is TGTGCCAGCAGCCGCCCCCGAGATACGCAGTATTTT. Protein product: CASSRPRDTQYF. The full variable domain, rest sourced from reference TRBV11-2 and TRBJ2-3, is EAGVAQSPRYKIIEKRQSVAFWCNPISGHATLYWYQQILGQGPKLLIQFQNNGVVDDSQLPKDRFSAERLKGVDSTLKIQPAKLEDSAVYLCASSRPRDTQYFGPGTRLTVL.

The genes are TRBV6-1 and TRBJ2-5, with 12 bases lining up with TRBD2. The CDR3 is made up of 15 amino acids. Trimming took 3 bases from V and 5 from J; bases not matched to a gene: 4. Germline V gene data show CDR1 as MNHNS and CDR2 as SASEGT. CDR3 protein: CASSDLAGGVETQYF. The CDR3 DNA reads as TGTGCCAGCAGTGACCTAGCGGGGGGGGTGGAGACCCAGTACTTC.

V is TRBV28 and J is TRBJ2-3, with 13 bases matching TRBD2. Germline loops: CDR1 MDHEN, CDR2 SYDVKM. This CDR3 region has 15 residues. Trimming removed 4 bases from V and 6 bases from J; junction bases left unmatched: 4. CDR3 region: CASSWRTSGGDTQYF. The CDR3 region has the DNA TGTGCCAGCAGTTGGCGGACTAGCGGGGGCGATACGCAGTATTTT.

The chain joins TRBV7-9 to TRBJ2-1; possible D gene TRBD1, 6 bases. Germline CDR1 is SEHNR and CDR2 is FQNEAQ (reference sequence). The length of the CDR3 is 16 residues. V was shortened by 4 bases and J by 7 bases, with 20 bases between the two germline ends. The CDR3 DNA follows: TGTGCCAGCAGCTCCACAAATCAGGGGATCCAAAATGAGCAGTTCTTC. Translating it yields CASSSTNQGIQNEQFF.

The chain carries TRBV27 and TRBJ1-1; the D gene is possibly TRBD1 (5 bases). The germline V gene has CDR1 MNHEY and CDR2 SMNVEV (reference sequence). V lost 5 bases to trimming and J lost 1 base, with 8 bases between them. CDR3 length: 13 residues. CDR3 sequence (DNA): TGTGCCAGCAGTATCGACAGGAACACTGAAGCTTTCTTT. As protein: CASSIDRNTEAFF.

V usage is TRBV28 and J usage is TRBJ1-6; D is undetermined. The CDR3 runs 14 residues. CDR1 is MDHEN, CDR2 SYDVKM, per germline. Trimming took 6 bases from V and 9 from J, leaving 15 bases between them. The CDR3 nucleotides are TGTGCCAGCAGGGATGCCCAATGGGGTTCACCCCTCCACTTT. As protein: CASRDAQWGSPLHF.

The gene calls are TRBV19 and TRBJ2-7; 9 nucleotides align to TRBD1. CDR3 length equals 14 residues. Trimming removed 6 bases from V and 2 bases from J; junction bases left unmatched: 5. CDR1 and CDR2 from the germline V gene are LNHDA and SQIVND (reference sequence). The CDR3 DNA reads as TGTGCCAGTAGCCCGGGACAGGGCGCCTACGAGCAGTACGTC. This sequence encodes CASSPGQGAYEQYV.

V is TRBV13 and J is TRBJ2-1, with 9 bases fitting TRBD2. Unmatched junction bases numbered 12, after V lost 5 bases and J lost 4 bases. This CDR3 has 17 amino acids. In germline, CDR1 is PRHDT, CDR2 FYEKMQ (reference sequence). This CDR3 is CASSRVEAGGQYNEQFF. The CDR3 DNA follows: TGTGCCAGCAGCCGTGTCGAAGCGGGGGGCCAGTACAATGAGCAGTTCTTC.

This chain connects TRBV19 to TRBJ2-2, with unresolved D. The V end was cut by 3 bases, the J end by 2 bases, with 16 bases between. CDR3 length: 17 amino acids. Germline lookup yields CDR1 LNHDA and CDR2 SQIVND (reference sequence). This CDR3 is CASSISFQASNTGELFF. CDR3 sequence (DNA): TGTGCCAGTAGTATTTCTTTTCAAGCTAGTAACACCGGGGAGCTGTTTTTT.

This clone qualifies as medium-sized. This chain links TRBV9 with TRBJ2-2; D may match TRBD1 or TRBD2 (5 bases each). The germline V gene encodes CDR1 SGDLS and CDR2 YYNGEE. Between the trimmed V and J ends, which lost 1 base and 3 bases, there was a span of 10 bases. CDR3 size: 15 residues. The CDR3 coding sequence is TGTGCCAGCAGCGTAAGGGACGGGGACACCGGGGAGCTGTTTTTT. Translation: CASSVRDGDTGELFF. The variable domain in full, with the rest retrieved from reference TRBV9 and TRBJ2-2, is DSGVTQTPKHLITATGQRVTLRCSPRSGDLSVYWYQQSLDQGLQFLIQYYNGEERAKGNILERFSAQQFPDLHSELNLSSLELGDSALYFCASSVRDGDTGELFFGEGSRLTVL.

V usage is TRBV6-1 and J usage is TRBJ1-3; D possibly corresponds to TRBD1 (5 bases). Germline CDR1 reads MNHNS; CDR2 reads SASEGT. Between the trimmed V and J ends, which lost 3 bases and 7 bases, there was a span of 13 bases. The CDR3 runs 14 residues. CDR3 coding DNA: TGTGCCAGCAGTGACTTCGGGGCGACGAACACCATATATTTT. Translation: CASSDFGATNTIYF.

This rearrangement joins TRBV6-5 to TRBJ2-3; 9 bases fit TRBD2. This CDR3 has 15 residues. CDR1 is MNHEY and CDR2 is SVGAGI in the germline V gene. Trimming at V came to 4 bases and at J to 8 bases, leaving 10 bases not matched to a gene. As DNA, the CDR3 is TGTGCCAGCAGTTCCGCGGGACTAGCCCCCGGTACGCAGTATTTT. This codes for CASSSAGLAPGTQYF.

This chain joins TRBV7-9 and TRBJ1-2; 8 nucleotides match TRBD1. J gave up 7 bases and V 3 bases, and 10 bases lay outside the gene matches. Germline-derived CDR1 and CDR2 are SEHNR and FQNEAQ (reference sequence). The CDR3 loop spans 15 amino acids. The DNA of the CDR3 is TGTGCCAGCAGCTTGTATATGGACAGGGAAGGTGGCTACACCTTC. The encoded protein is CASSLYMDREGGYTF.

This clone was detected once. For the CDR3, the DNA is TGTGCCACCCACATGGGGGCGGGGGGAATATCGGAGCAGTTCTTC. Its protein is CATHMGAGGISEQFF. This chain joins TRBV19 and TRBJ2-1; TRBD2 agrees at 8 bases. The CDR3 spans 15 residues. The V segment lost 10 bases and the J segment 10 bases; nucleotides outside the gene matches: 18. Germline loops: CDR1 LNHDA, CDR2 SQIVND (reference sequence).

The chain employs TRBV6-5 and TRBJ1-1; the D gene is possibly TRBD1 (5 bases). CDR1 is MNHEY and CDR2 is SVGAGI in the germline V gene. The CDR3 totals 14 residues. V was clipped by 4 bases and J by 0 bases, with 9 bases between them. The CDR3 DNA reads as TGTGCCAGCAGTTTGGGGGAGATGAACACTGAAGCTTTCTTT. Its translation: CASSLGEMNTEAFF.

This clone was picked up a small number of times. This chain links TRBV7-9 with TRBJ2-5; perhaps TRBD2 as D (7 bases). Trimming stripped 5 bases from V and 5 bases from J, with 15 bases between. The CDR3 loop spans 14 amino acids. CDR1 SEHNR and CDR2 FQNEAQ come from the germline V gene (reference sequence). The CDR3 protein is CASSQRDTTETQYF. The CDR3 region has the DNA TGTGCCAGCAGCCAGCGGGACACGACGGAGACCCAGTACTTC.

The CDR3 nucleotides read TGTGCCAGCAGCCTCCGCTATTACGAGCAGTACTTC. This codes for CASSLRYYEQYF. The chain carries TRBV13 and TRBJ2-7; no firm D call. The CDR3 runs to 12 residues. V lost 5 bases and J lost 4, with 9 bases in between. From germline, CDR1 is PRHDT and CDR2 FYEKMQ (reference sequence).

V usage is TRBV4-2 and J usage is TRBJ1-4, with D tentatively TRBD1 (5 bases). The CDR3 runs to 17 residues. Germline CDR1 is LGHNA and CDR2 is YNFKEQ. Trimming took 0 bases from V and 8 from J, leaving 19 bases between them. CDR3 coding DNA: TGTGCCAGCAGCCAAGAGGGGGGGTCTCCGGCACAGGAAAAACTGTTTTTT. Translated, it gives CASSQEGGSPAQEKLFF.

The chain combines TRBV4-1 with TRBJ2-3, with D unresolved. Looked up from germline, CDR1 is MGHRA and CDR2 is YSYEKL. CDR3 length equals 14 residues. The ends were cut back, 4 bases at V and 4 bases at J, with 12 bases in the middle. The CDR3 spells CASSPYSSPDTQYF. The CDR3 bases are TGCGCCAGCAGCCCCTACAGTTCCCCAGATACGCAGTATTTT.

V and J are TRBV13 and TRBJ2-5; no clear D. CDR3 length: 13 amino acids. V gave up 5 bases and J gave up 3 bases, with 10 bases separating them. Germline V gives CDR1 PRHDT, CDR2 FYEKMQ (reference sequence). CDR3 DNA sequence: TGTGCCAGCAGCCGAGGACGGAAAGAGACCCAGTACTTC. Translating it yields CASSRGRKETQYF.

The V call is TRBV11-3, the J call TRBJ1-6; D ambiguous. Trimming took off 1 base at V and 8 bases at J, with 12 bases between the two ends. The CDR3 sequence is 15 residues long. From germline, CDR1 is SGHNT and CDR2 YENEEA. CDR3 nucleotide sequence: TGTGCCAGCAGCTTAGGCCATACCCGGGATTCACCCCTCCACTTT. Its protein product is CASSLGHTRDSPLHF.